This is a list of T cell receptor beta chains from one sample in a study of long-term antiretroviral therapy in people with HIV. TCRdb's copy holds only in-frame clones and misses some; the assay was immunoSEQ multiplex PCR. The sample comprises 20,000 to 30,000 clones, about 79% of which are singletons, and 2% to 2.5% rests with the top ten. The starting material was unsorted PBMCs, obtained 3 years after starting antiretroviral therapy. Source of these receptors: a man aged 50-59 years with HIV. The CDR3 runs from the conserved cysteine through the conserved F or W. The D gene is left open where the match is weak. Rows may omit the clone size; those that give it use once, few, many or a size class.

clone_size,d_call,j_call,v_call,cdr3_nt,cdr3_aa
few,NA,TRBJ2-7,TRBV10-1,TGCGCCAGCAGTGAGTCCAGGGCTAAGCAGTACTTC,CASSESRAKQYF
NA,NA,TRBJ1-3,TRBV2,TGTGCTCGACGACCAGGCTCTGGAAACACCATATATTTT,CARRPGSGNTIYF
few,TRBD2,TRBJ2-3,TRBV7-2,TGTGCCAGCAGCTTCGGCCCACGGGAGGGCTCAGATACGCAGTATTTT,CASSFGPREGSDTQYF
NA,NA,TRBJ2-1,TRBV7-2,TGTGCCAGCAGCTTAGTAGGGGGGGCAGGAAGCTACAATGAGCAGTTCTTC,CASSLVGGAGSYNEQFF
NA,NA,TRBJ1-2,TRBV2,TGTGCCAGCAGTGAGAATCGGGGCGCCTACTATGGCTACACCTTC,CASSENRGAYYGYTF
few,NA,TRBJ2-7,TRBV5-4,TGTGCCAGCAGCTTGGGGGTTGGACAATACGAGCAGTACTTC,CASSLGVGQYEQYF
once,NA,TRBJ1-5,TRBV30,TGTGCCTGGAGTGGCACCGGGAGGGGCTACAATCAGCCCCAGCATTTT,CAWSGTGRGYNQPQHF
NA,TRBD2,TRBJ2-7,TRBV6-1,TGTGCCAGCAGTGTGGCTAGCGGGGCCTCCTACGAGCAGTACTTC,CASSVASGASYEQYF
NA,TRBD1,TRBJ2-5,TRBV30,TGTGCCTGGAGTCCCGGGGACAGGAGTGAAGAGACCCAGTACTTC,CAWSPGDRSEETQYF
NA,NA,TRBJ2-7,TRBV5-1,TGCGCCAGCAGCTTGGGTATAGGGTCGGACGAGCAGTACTTC,CASSLGIGSDEQYF
few,NA,TRBJ1-4,TRBV7-2,TGTGCCAGCAGCGCCGTAGGTGCCCACAATGAAAAACTGTTTTTT,CASSAVGAHNEKLFF
NA,TRBD1,TRBJ1-1,TRBV6-6,TGTGCCAGCAGTTACCGGGACAGAGGGGCTTTCTTT,CASSYRDRGAFF
NA,NA,TRBJ2-4,TRBV21-1,TGTGCCAGCAGCGAGGAGGCCAAAAACATTCAGTACTTC,CASSEEAKNIQYF
NA,NA,TRBJ2-7,TRBV5-6,TGTGCCAGCAGCTTGCACAGGGAACACTACGAGCAGTACTTC,CASSLHREHYEQYF
NA,NA,TRBJ2-1,TRBV11-3,TGTGCCAGCAGCTTACACTCGGGGAGTTACAATGAGCAGTTCTTC,CASSLHSGSYNEQFF
once,NA,TRBJ2-7,TRBV11-2,TGTGCCAGCAGCTACCCGGGCAGGATGGCGACCTACGAGCAGTACTTC,CASSYPGRMATYEQYF
NA,NA,TRBJ1-6,TRBV14,TGTGCCAGCAGCCAAGATCAAAGGTATTCACCCCTCCACTTT,CASSQDQRYSPLHF
NA,TRBD1,TRBJ2-7,TRBV11-2,TGTGCCAGCAGCTTGGACAGGGGGTCCTACGAGCAGTACTTC,CASSLDRGSYEQYF
NA,TRBD2,TRBJ2-3,TRBV6-5,TGTGCCAGCAGTTACGCTAGCGGGAATCCAGATACGCAGTATTTT,CASSYASGNPDTQYF
NA,NA,TRBJ1-4,TRBV10-3,TGTGCCAGCCACGGGGGAGCCGGTGCAACTAATGAAAAACTGTTTTTT,CASHGGAGATNEKLFF
NA,TRBD1,TRBJ1-5,TRBV4-3,TGCGCCAGCAGCCAAGAGCCAGGGGGTTGGAACAATCAGCCCCAGCATTTT,CASSQEPGGWNNQPQHF
NA,NA,TRBJ2-5,TRBV6-1,TGTGCCAGCAGTGAGTGGGTTCCCGGAGAGACCCAGTACTTC,CASSEWVPGETQYF
NA,TRBD1,TRBJ1-2,TRBV11-2,TGTGCCAGCAGCGCGGACAGGGTACGGGGCTACACCTTC,CASSADRVRGYTF
NA,NA,TRBJ2-5,TRBV7-2,TGTGCCAGCAGCGTCCCCCTAGAGACCCAGTACTTC,CASSVPLETQYF
NA,NA,TRBJ2-2,TRBV15,TGTGCCACCAGCCTCGGGGATACCGGGGAGCTGTTTTTT,CATSLGDTGELFF
NA,NA,TRBJ2-1,TRBV13,TGTGCCAGCAGCTTAAAGAATGAGCAGTTCTTC,CASSLKNEQFF
NA,NA,TRBJ2-7,TRBV10-3,TGTGCCACGGCAGGGATTTCCTACGAGCAGTACTTC,CATAGISYEQYF
NA,NA,TRBJ1-1,TRBV6-5,TGTGCCAGCAGTTACGGTGCCGGAATGAACACTGAAGCTTTCTTT,CASSYGAGMNTEAFF
NA,NA,TRBJ1-1,TRBV9,TGTGCCAGCAGCGAACATAGGAACACTGAAGCTTTCTTT,CASSEHRNTEAFF
NA,NA,TRBJ1-4,TRBV9,TGTGCCAGCAGCGAAACCGGGACGGCGAATGAAAAACTGTTTTTT,CASSETGTANEKLFF
NA,NA,TRBJ2-1,TRBV7-9,TGTGCCAGCAGCTTAGGTGGTTGGAGTATAACCTACAATGAGCAGTTCTTC,CASSLGGWSITYNEQFF
NA,NA,TRBJ1-1,TRBV5-5,TGTGCCAGCAGCGGCAAGGGGTCCGAAGCTTTCTTT,CASSGKGSEAFF
NA,TRBD1,TRBJ2-7,TRBV7-9,TGTGCCAGCAGCCCCGGACAGGGGTTATACGAGCAGTACTTC,CASSPGQGLYEQYF
NA,TRBD1,TRBJ2-1,TRBV11-1,TGTGCCAGCAGCTTAGAGGGACAGGCGACCTACAATGAGCAGTTCTTC,CASSLEGQATYNEQFF
NA,NA,TRBJ2-3,TRBV9,TGTGCCAGCAGCGTAGGAAGGGACAACACAGATACGCAGTATTTT,CASSVGRDNTDTQYF
NA,NA,TRBJ1-1,TRBV28,TGTGCCAGCAGTTTAGGTGGCAGCCAGACCACTGAAGCTTTCTTT,CASSLGGSQTTEAFF
NA,TRBD2,TRBJ2-5,TRBV9,TGTGCCAGCAGCGTAGGCTTAATAGCGGGAGAGGAGACCCAGTACTTC,CASSVGLIAGEETQYF
NA,TRBD1,TRBJ1-5,TRBV7-2,TGTGCCAGCAGCCCCCGGACAGGGGTGAATCAGCCCCAGCATTTT,CASSPRTGVNQPQHF
once,NA,TRBJ2-7,TRBV9,TGTGCCAGCAGCGTAGAACAGGGCTCCTACGAGCAGTACTTC,CASSVEQGSYEQYF
NA,NA,TRBJ2-6,TRBV10-3,TGTGCCATCAGTGAGTCGAGCCCTGGGGCCAACGTCCTGACTTTC,CAISESSPGANVLTF
once,TRBD1,TRBJ2-7,TRBV11-3,TGTGCCAGCAGCCGTGACAGGGGGCTAAATGAGCAGTACTTC,CASSRDRGLNEQYF
NA,NA,TRBJ2-3,TRBV4-1,TGCGCCAGCAGCCAAGGATTAGGCCTAAGCACAGATACGCAGTATTTT,CASSQGLGLSTDTQYF
few,NA,TRBJ1-2,TRBV5-1,TGCGCCAGCAGCTTGGCCGAGGGGGTCGCTCGAGGCTACACCTTC,CASSLAEGVARGYTF
NA,NA,TRBJ2-2,TRBV28,TGTGCCAGCAGTACCAAAGAGCGGGACACCGGGGAGCTGTTTTTT,CASSTKERDTGELFF
NA,TRBD2,TRBJ2-1,TRBV4-1,TGCGCCAGCAGGCCAAGAGTACTAGCGGGAGGTAGGGATGAGCAGTTCTTC,CASRPRVLAGGRDEQFF
NA,NA,TRBJ2-7,TRBV5-1,TGCGCCAGCAGCTTGGATGTCAGAACCTACGAGCAGTACTTC,CASSLDVRTYEQYF
few,NA,TRBJ2-7,TRBV5-8,TGTGCCAGCAGCCCCGGGACGGTAGCCTACGAGCAGTACTTC,CASSPGTVAYEQYF
NA,TRBD2,TRBJ2-1,TRBV5-4,TGTGCCAGCAGACGAACCCTAGCGGGGGGTTCCAATGAGCAGTTCTTC,CASRRTLAGGSNEQFF
NA,NA,TRBJ2-7,TRBV7-9,TGTGCCAGCTCCCGGACTCGTAATCTCTACGAGCAGTACTTC,CASSRTRNLYEQYF
NA,TRBD1,TRBJ1-1,TRBV4-3,TGCGCCAGCAGCCAAGTCAGGGGGCTTGGTGAAGCTTTCTTT,CASSQVRGLGEAFF
NA,TRBD1,TRBJ1-5,TRBV27,TGTGCCAGCAGTTTCCATCCCCGGGACAGGGGTTTGGATCAGCCCCAGCATTTT,CASSFHPRDRGLDQPQHF
NA,NA,TRBJ1-2,TRBV11-2,TGTGCCAGCAGCTTCCCCACGCTCTCTGGCTACACCTTC,CASSFPTLSGYTF
NA,NA,TRBJ2-1,TRBV5-4,TGTGCCAGCAGCTTGAGGGGGCTAGCGGATGAGCAGTTCTTC,CASSLRGLADEQFF
NA,TRBD1,TRBJ1-2,TRBV9,TGTGCCAGCAGTGACGGGACAGGGAGATTTTATGGCTACACCTTC,CASSDGTGRFYGYTF
NA,NA,TRBJ2-1,TRBV15,TGTGCCACCAGCGGGTTTAGCTCCTACAATGAGCAGTTCTTC,CATSGFSSYNEQFF
NA,TRBD2,TRBJ2-1,TRBV13,TGTGCCAGCAGCCCGCCCCCGCGGGGGGGCCATGAGCAGTTCTTC,CASSPPPRGGHEQFF
NA,NA,TRBJ2-1,TRBV5-4,TGTGCCAGCAGCCACGAACTAGCCGGGAATGAGCAGTTCTTC,CASSHELAGNEQFF
NA,NA,TRBJ1-1,TRBV5-1,TGCGCCAGCAGCTTTGACGGGAACACTGAAGCTTTCTTT,CASSFDGNTEAFF
NA,NA,TRBJ2-1,TRBV4-3,TGCGCCAGCAGCCAAGAAAGAACAGGGCGGACCGAGCAGTTCTTC,CASSQERTGRTEQFF
medium-sized,NA,TRBJ2-2,TRBV5-6,TGTGCCAGCAGCTTGGGAGGAGGGAACACCGGGGAGCTGTTTTTT,CASSLGGGNTGELFF